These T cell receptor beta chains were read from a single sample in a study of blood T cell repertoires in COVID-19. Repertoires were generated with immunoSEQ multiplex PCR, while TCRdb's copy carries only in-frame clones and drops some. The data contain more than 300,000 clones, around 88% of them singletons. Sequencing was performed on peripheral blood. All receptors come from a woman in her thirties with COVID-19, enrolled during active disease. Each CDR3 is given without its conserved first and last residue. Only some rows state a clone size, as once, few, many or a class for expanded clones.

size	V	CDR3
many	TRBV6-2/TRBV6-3	ASSYRGPGSADTQY
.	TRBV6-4	ASSDSGGAYNEQF
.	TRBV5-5	ASRPNPAGQNTEAF
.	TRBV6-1	ASSEIQSTDTQY
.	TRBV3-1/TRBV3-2	ASSRLAGGRETQY
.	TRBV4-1	ASSQRDRGLGGYT
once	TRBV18	ASRTGNTEAF
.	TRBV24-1	ATSDPGQGDHEQY
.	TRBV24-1	ATQDRSYNSPLH
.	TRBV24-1	ATSGSTNEKLF
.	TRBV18	ASSPGTSGETQY
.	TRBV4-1	ASSQSGWGYT
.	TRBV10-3	AISGIGGYGYT
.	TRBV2	ASNGRVRTYSNTEAF
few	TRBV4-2	ASRPPGDGNSPLH
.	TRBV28	ASSYGGVVQPQH
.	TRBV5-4	ASSLEAGGTQY
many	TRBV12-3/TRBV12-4	AGGNRGLGYT
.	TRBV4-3	ASSQVVPGAYGYT
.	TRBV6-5	ASRAGGRSPLH
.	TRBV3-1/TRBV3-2	ASSPRDRGNSPLH
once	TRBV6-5	ASSYETGGLGEQY
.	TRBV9	ASSPFLTDTQY
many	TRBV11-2	ASSSLAGSSYNEQF
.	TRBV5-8	ASSLAGQGVTDTQY
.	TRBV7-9	ASSPVGRGEFGANVLT
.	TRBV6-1	ASREGTVVNEKLF
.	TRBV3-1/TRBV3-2	ASGIGVQETQY
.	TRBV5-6	ASSLDREGAVTEAF
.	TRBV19	AIPGQENTEAF
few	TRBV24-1	ATSPGFNQPQH
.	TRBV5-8	ASSPTGYSNQPQH
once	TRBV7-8	ASSLSGRGGYNEQF
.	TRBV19	ASSTSAGYGYT
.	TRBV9	ASTRGGGTDTQY
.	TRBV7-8	ASSGGSVVSPLH
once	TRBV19	ASSIGFQGIRETQY
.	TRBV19	ASSIGGQETQY
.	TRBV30	AVQQGAYGYT
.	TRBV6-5	ASTLDRGGNYGYT
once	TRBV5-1	ASSLRQAGTGELF
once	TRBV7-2	ASSQGAGGGEKLF
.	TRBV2	ASSPDRAINQPQH
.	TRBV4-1	ASSQPNPRDSGNTIY
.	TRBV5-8	ASSWDRDAYNEQF
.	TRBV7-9	ASSLPPTGGRKKNEQF
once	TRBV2	ASSEALGGIDEQF
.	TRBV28	ATIGTGFYNEQF
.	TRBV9	ASSADFRNNSPLH
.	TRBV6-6	ASSYLSISYEQY
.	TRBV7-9	ASSRWRNEQF
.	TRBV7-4	ASSRLESGVNLFVWNTGELF
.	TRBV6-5	ASSSTSGGDYGYT
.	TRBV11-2	ASSLRQGPENEQF
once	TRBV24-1	ATSARGQPNTGELF
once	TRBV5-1	ASSPVGGESNTEAF
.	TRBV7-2	ASSPRTGKETQY
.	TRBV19	ASSASGLAGAFLYNEQF
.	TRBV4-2	ASSQDRAYEAF
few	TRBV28	ASSPKYRGTSPLH